This TCR beta chain was sequenced for a study of CD8+ T cells in alopecia areata. The authors extracted RNA and reverse transcribed it into cDNA as the sequencing template. Data came from immunoSEQ multiplex PCR; TCRdb stores just in-frame clones and leaves some out. The sample contains 75,000 to 100,000 clones, about 40% of which appear only once. A few counts support this clone. The TCR was taken from a human donor with alopecia areata. The sequenced sample consisted of CD4+ T cells sorted from blood.

The CDR3 DNA sequence: TGTGCCAGCAGTTATGCCCGGACAGGGGGAGGGTATGGCTACACCTTC. It is translated as CASSYARTGGGYGYTF. The genes are TRBV6-5 and TRBJ1-2; TRBD1 matches at 10 bases. The CDR3 sequence is 16 residues long. Germline lookup yields CDR1 MNHEY and CDR2 SVGAGI. V shed 3 bases and J 5 bases; nucleotides not matched to a gene: 9.